This T cell receptor (beta chain) was profiled in a study of blood T cell repertoires in COVID-19. Overall study: Sites in the United States, Italy and Spain provided acute and convalescent COVID-19 samples. From T cells, B-cell-depleted T cells, or PBMCs came the material, which was cDNA or gDNA.

The length of the CDR3 is 15 residues. Germline assignment: CDR1 SGDLS and CDR2 YYNGEE. Deletions cut 3 bases from V and 3 bases from J, with 16 bases between. Authors' processing steps: Estimation of nucleated cell counts was performed using reference gene primer amplification. TCRdb's copy holds only in-frame clones and misses some; the assay was immunoSEQ multiplex PCR. D and trimming were read from the DNA, whereas the V and J calls and clone size are those reported in that table. The sample records roughly 200,000 clones, about four fifths being singletons. The origin of this receptor is a man aged 40-50 years with active or convalescent COVID-19. J is TRBJ2-7 and V is TRBV9; D perhaps matches TRBD1 (7 bases). Sequenced sample: peripheral blood. The CDR3 bases are TGTGCCAGCAGCGAAGGAGGGGACAGACTCTACGAGCAGTACTTC. Protein sequence: CASSEGGDRLYEQYF.